This TCR beta chain was documented in a study of beta chain features in type 1 diabetes. The germline CDR1 and CDR2 sequences are KGHSH and LQKENI. CDR3 length equals 14 residues. V was clipped by 4 bases and J by 8 bases, with 17 bases between them. Investigators reverse transcribed all isolated RNA, so they sequenced expressed TCRB transcripts. The data were produced by immunoSEQ multiplex PCR, yet TCRdb's version contains in-frame clones alone and is incomplete. The sample has 300,000 or so clones, approximately 8.2% seen once. This clone has just a few counts. Sequencing was done on a sample of central memory CD4+ T cells from blood. This receptor was obtained from a woman aged 18-35 years in good health. The rearrangement links TRBV18 to TRBJ1-2, with a possible D match to TRBD1 (5 bases). This CDR3 is CASSLQPQGRGYTF. As DNA, the CDR3 is TGTGCCAGCTCACTCCAACCCCAGGGAAGAGGCTACACCTTC.